A single sample gave rise to the 31 T cell receptor beta chains below, sequenced in a study of memory CD4+ T cells and cytomegalovirus serostatus. The sort gate was single viable CD3+CD4+CD8-CD45RO+ cells for memory CD4+ T cells. Sequencing was performed with immunoSEQ multiplex PCR; in TCRdb, only in-frame clones are kept and a portion is missing. The sample has 46,000 or so clones; roughly 73% are singletons. Sample: memory CD4+ T cells from blood. These receptors came from an adult in good health and CMV-seronegative.

This chain uses TRBV2 with TRBJ2-2; TRBD2 matches 14 bases. The V gene's germline CDR1 is SNHLY and CDR2 FYNNEI. The CDR3 is 21 amino acids. With 2 bases clipped from V and 4 bases from J, the junction kept 15 bases outside the gene matches. This CDR3 is CASSETGTSGGARVTTGELFF. The CDR3 DNA follows: TGTGCCAGCAGTGAAACTGGGACTAGCGGGGGAGCCCGGGTGACCACCGGGGAGCTGTTTTTT. The whole variable domain, filled in from reference TRBV2 and TRBJ2-2, reads EPEVTQTPSHQVTQMGQEVILRCVPISNHLYFYWYRQILGQKVEFLVSFYNNEISEKSEIFDDQFSVERPDGSNFTLKIRSTKLEDSAMYFCASSETGTSGGARVTTGELFFGEGSRLTVL.

CDR3 DNA sequence: TGTGCCAGCAGCGTAGAGGGGACAGCTTCCTACGAGCAGTACTTC. Translated: CASSVEGTASYEQYF. The chain combines TRBV9 with TRBJ2-7, with TRBD1 matching 7 bases. The CDR3 is 15 amino acids. Germline lookup yields CDR1 SGDLS and CDR2 YYNGEE. J was trimmed by 1 base and V by 0 bases; bases with no gene match: 4.

This sequence joins TRBV19 and TRBJ1-2; D might be TRBD1 (5 bases). CDR1 and CDR2 from the germline V gene are LNHDA and SQIVND (reference sequence). This CDR3 contains 13 residues. Deletions cut 7 bases from V and 4 bases from J, with 13 bases between. CDR3 region: CASTAQETYGYTF. The CDR3 DNA reads TGTGCCAGTACCGCACAGGAGACCTATGGCTACACCTTC.

The rearrangement uses TRBV7-2 and TRBJ1-4, with TRBD1 matching over 10 bases. CDR3 length: 14 residues. Germline V CDR1 and CDR2: SGHTA, FQGNSA. J lost 8 bases, V lost 4 bases, and 4 bases had no gene match. The CDR3 sequence: CASSSDRGREKLFF. CDR3 bases: TGTGCCAGCAGCTCGGACAGGGGGAGGGAAAAACTGTTTTTT. The complete variable domain, with remaining parts taken from reference TRBV7-2 and TRBJ1-4, reads GAGVSQSPSNKVTEKGKDVELRCDPISGHTALYWYRQSLGQGLEFLIYFQGNSAPDKSGLPSDRFSAERTGGSVSTLTIQRTQQEDSAVYLCASSSDRGREKLFFGSGTQLSVL.

DNA for the CDR3: TGTGCCAGCAGTTACTCGGGGACAGTCCAAGAGACCCAGTACTTC. The encoded protein is CASSYSGTVQETQYF. The chain recombines TRBV6-6 with TRBJ2-5; 7 positions match TRBD1. V shed 0 bases and J 1 base; nucleotides not matched to a gene: 2. This CDR3 comprises 15 residues. Germline-derived CDR1 and CDR2 are MNHNY and SVGAGI (reference sequence).

This rearrangement joins TRBV14 to TRBJ1-6; D ambiguous. V gave up 3 bases and J gave up 7 bases, with 7 bases separating them. Germline CDR1 reads SGHDN; CDR2 reads FVKESK. The CDR3 covers 13 residues. In DNA form, the CDR3 reads TGTGCCAGCAGCCACGGCCTAAATTCACCCCTCCACTTT. It encodes CASSHGLNSPLHF. The whole variable domain, filled in from reference TRBV14 and TRBJ1-6, reads EAGVTQFPSHSVIEKGQTVTLRCDPISGHDNLYWYRRVMGKEIKFLLHFVKESKQDESGMPNNRFLAERTGGTYSTLKVQPAELEDSGVYFCASSHGLNSPLHFGNGTRLTVT.

V is TRBV7-9 and J is TRBJ2-7; 7 nucleotides agree with TRBD1. The CDR3 length is 13 residues. V lost 4 bases, J lost 4 bases, and 4 bases stayed unmatched. Germline V lookup: CDR1 SEHNR, CDR2 FQNEAQ (reference sequence). The DNA for the CDR3 is TGTGCCAGCAGCTACCAGGGGGAGTACGAGCAGTACTTC. Protein product: CASSYQGEYEQYF.

This CDR3 is CASKTLGSPLHF. The CDR3 DNA reads as TGTGCCAGTAAAACTTTGGGATCACCCCTCCACTTT. The chain combines TRBV19 with TRBJ1-6; D is unclear. Germline values: CDR1 LNHDA, CDR2 SQIVND (reference sequence). The CDR3 has 12 amino acids. V was pared by 7 bases and J by 10 bases, with 11 bases between.

The chain uses TRBV30 and TRBJ1-1; no reliable D call. Per germline, CDR1 GTSNPN and CDR2 SVGIG (reference sequence). Trimming left V 4 bases short and J 0 bases short, with 15 bases between. The CDR3 covers 15 residues. The CDR3 DNA is TGTGCCTGGAAAATCCCGGGTTTAATGAACACTGAAGCTTTCTTT. It codes for CAWKIPGLMNTEAFF.

This clone was counted between two and nine times. The chain is built from TRBV9 and TRBJ1-2; TRBD1 matches 7 bases. This CDR3 region has 15 residues. The germline gives CDR1 SGDLS, CDR2 YYNGEE. V dropped 0 bases and J dropped 4; count of bases not matched to a gene: 6. The CDR3 is CASSVEMTGLYGYTF. The CDR3 nucleotides are TGTGCCAGCAGCGTAGAGATGACAGGGCTCTATGGCTACACCTTC.

The genes are TRBV6-6 and TRBJ1-6, with D hard to call. V was shortened by 2 bases and J by 7 bases, with 6 bases between the two germline ends. The V gene's germline CDR1 is MNHNY and CDR2 SVGAGI (reference sequence). CDR3 length: 13 amino acids. The CDR3 bases are TGTGCCAGCAGTTACGTGGGGAATTCACCCCTCCACTTT. As protein: CASSYVGNSPLHF.

The rearrangement uses TRBV4-1 and TRBJ2-7, with a weak D call TRBD1 (6 bases). Trimming cost V 6 bases and J 4 bases, with 13 bases left between them. CDR3 length: 13 residues. Germline CDR1 reads MGHRA; CDR2 reads YSYEKL. Here the CDR3 DNA reads TGCGCCAGCAGTTTCCAACAGGGTTACGAGCAGTACTTC. This gives the protein CASSFQQGYEQYF.

This clone was detected only a few times. Here the CDR3 reads CASSKGGRTQYF. In nucleotides, the CDR3 is TGTGCCAGCAGCAAGGGTGGACGGACCCAGTACTTC. V is TRBV6-5 and J is TRBJ2-5; D is uncertain. From germline, CDR1 is MNHEY and CDR2 SVGAGI. The CDR3 runs 12 residues. V shed 6 bases and J shed 7 bases, with 12 bases lying between them.

The V and J genes are TRBV7-9 and TRBJ1-2; D gene ambiguous. The CDR3 loop spans 14 amino acids. Trimming cost V 0 bases and J 2 bases, with 7 bases left between them. Per the germline V gene, CDR1 is SEHNR and CDR2 is FQNEAQ (reference sequence). This chain's CDR3 is CASSLASPNYGYTF. CDR3 nucleotide sequence: TGTGCCAGCAGCTTAGCGTCACCGAACTATGGCTACACCTTC.

As for this clone: A read error may produce the germline difference seen at one junction end. This chain connects TRBV7-7 to TRBJ2-5; D is possibly TRBD2 (5 bases). The germline V gene has CDR1 SSHAT and CDR2 FNYEAQ (reference sequence). The CDR3 contains 15 residues. In DNA form, the CDR3 reads TGTGCTAGCAGCTTAACGGCGGGTTTCCAAGAGACCCAGTACTTC. Translation gives CASSLTAGFQETQYF.

V usage is TRBV6-1 and J usage is TRBJ2-3; 9 bases line up with TRBD1. J gave up 8 bases and V 7 bases, and 7 bases lay outside the gene matches. This CDR3 comprises 13 residues. Germline lookup yields CDR1 MNHNS and CDR2 SASEGT. CDR3 nucleotide sequence: TGTGCCAGCAAGGACAGGGGTCTGGGTACGCAGTATTTT. Its protein product is CASKDRGLGTQYF.

This clone is medium-sized. The chain has TRBV6-5 and TRBJ1-3; possible D gene TRBD1, 5 bases. The CDR3 is 15 amino acids. Germline CDR1 and CDR2: MNHEY and SVGAGI. The ends were cut back, 6 bases at V and 4 bases at J, with 16 bases in the middle. The DNA of the CDR3 is TGTGCCAGCAGCCCCGCCGAGGGGAGCGGAAACACCATATATTTT. Its translation is CASSPAEGSGNTIYF.

The chain uses TRBV5-4 and TRBJ2-7, with 7 bases that match TRBD1. CDR3 length equals 13 residues. Germline V gives CDR1 SGHNT, CDR2 YYREEE (reference sequence). Losses at the gene ends were 6 bases for V and 3 bases for J; bases not matched to a gene: 6. For the CDR3, the DNA is TGTGCCAGCAACCGACAGGGTGACTACGAGCAGTACTTC. Protein sequence: CASNRQGDYEQYF. Filled out from reference TRBV5-4 and TRBJ2-7, the complete variable domain reads ETGVTQSPTHLIKTRGQQVTLRCSSQSGHNTVSWYQQALGQGPQFIFQYYREEENGRGNFPPRFSGLQFPNYSSELNVNALELDDSALYLCASNRQGDYEQYFGPGTRLTVT.

This clone was seen a handful of times. This chain uses TRBV5-6 with TRBJ2-7; TRBD1 matches at 9 bases. The germline V gene has CDR1 SGHDT and CDR2 YYEEEE. CDR3 size: 14 residues. V gave up 2 bases and J gave up 5 bases; unmatched junction bases: 5. In DNA, the CDR3 is TGTGCCAGCAGCTTCCCGGGACAGGGAAACGAGCAGTACTTC. Its protein product is CASSFPGQGNEQYF.

This clone has a single count. This sequence joins TRBV2 and TRBJ2-5; 8 bases are a match to TRBD1. Germline V lookup: CDR1 SNHLY, CDR2 FYNNEI. This CDR3 has 15 amino acids. J lost 5 bases, V lost 3 bases, and 8 bases had no gene match. CDR3 protein: CASSEDGQGVETQYF. DNA of the CDR3: TGTGCCAGCAGTGAGGATGGACAGGGCGTTGAGACCCAGTACTTC. Together with reference TRBV2 and TRBJ2-5, the CDR3 gives the full variable domain: EPEVTQTPSHQVTQMGQEVILRCVPISNHLYFYWYRQILGQKVEFLVSFYNNEISEKSEIFDDQFSVERPDGSNFTLKIRSTKLEDSAMYFCASSEDGQGVETQYFGPGTRLLVL.

This rearrangement joins TRBV2 to TRBJ2-2, with unresolved D. Germline CDR1 is SNHLY and CDR2 is FYNNEI. The CDR3 runs 15 residues. V gave up 2 bases and J gave up 3 bases, with 10 bases separating them. CDR3 sequence reads: CASSENGKYTGELFF. The DNA for the CDR3 is TGTGCCAGCAGTGAAAATGGGAAGTACACCGGGGAGCTGTTTTTT. Based on the CDR3 plus reference TRBV2 and TRBJ2-2, the full variable domain is EPEVTQTPSHQVTQMGQEVILRCVPISNHLYFYWYRQILGQKVEFLVSFYNNEISEKSEIFDDQFSVERPDGSNFTLKIRSTKLEDSAMYFCASSENGKYTGELFFGEGSRLTVL.

This clone appeared once. V is TRBV7-9 and J is TRBJ1-1; D uncertain. The V end lost 1 base, the J end lost 4 bases, and 10 bases lay between the germline ends. The CDR3 length is 14 residues. From germline, CDR1 is SEHNR and CDR2 FQNEAQ (reference sequence). The CDR3 DNA reads as TGTGCCAGCAGCTTAGATGGGGATGGCACTGAAGCTTTCTTT. This translates into CASSLDGDGTEAFF.

This sequence joins TRBV13 and TRBJ1-2; D perhaps matches TRBD1 (6 bases). V was clipped by 5 bases and J by 5 bases, with 12 bases between them. The CDR3 totals 13 residues. CDR1 and CDR2 from the germline V gene are PRHDT and FYEKMQ (reference sequence). The CDR3 nucleotides read TGTGCCAGCAGCCAGACAGGCCTTTATGGCTACACCTTC. Its translation: CASSQTGLYGYTF.

The chain joins TRBV7-6 to TRBJ1-3, with D tentatively TRBD1 (6 bases). The germline CDR1 and CDR2 sequences are SGHVS and FNYEAQ. The ends were cut back, 0 bases at V and 2 bases at J, with 8 bases in the middle. This CDR3 contains 15 residues. CDR3 residues: CASSLAGGTGNTIYF. CDR3 sequence (DNA): TGTGCCAGCAGCTTAGCAGGGGGAACTGGAAACACCATATATTTT.

The chain joins TRBV5-6 to TRBJ1-2; TRBD1 aligns across 7 bases. This CDR3 is 14 amino acids long. The V gene's germline CDR1 is SGHDT and CDR2 YYEEEE. The J segment lost 4 bases and the V segment lost 4 bases, leaving 7 bases of the junction unmatched. The CDR3 bases are TGTGCCAGCAGCCGCTGGGACAGATCCTATGGCTACACCTTC. Its protein product is CASSRWDRSYGYTF.

This chain links TRBV2 with TRBJ2-5; TRBD2 might be the D (6 bases). CDR1 is SNHLY and CDR2 is FYNNEI in the germline V gene. The V end lost 6 bases, the J end lost 4 bases, and 15 bases lay between the germline ends. The CDR3 runs 14 residues. For the CDR3, the DNA is TGTGCCAGCAGGGACCGACTAGTTGGAGAGACCCAGTACTTC. Protein sequence: CASRDRLVGETQYF.

This clone was counted between two and nine times. The chain links TRBV7-2 to TRBJ2-1, with unresolved D. The length of the CDR3 is 13 residues. The germline V and J ends were trimmed by 4 bases and 6 bases, with 10 bases remaining between them. CDR1 and CDR2 (germline): SGHTA, FQGNSA. CDR3 loop: CASSSLFSNEQFF. The DNA of the CDR3 is TGTGCCAGCAGCTCGCTTTTTAGCAATGAGCAGTTCTTC.

V and J are TRBV5-1 and TRBJ2-5; D is unclear. Germline V gene lookup returns CDR1 SGHRS and CDR2 YFSETQ. Trimming pared 1 base from V and 0 bases from J, leaving 7 bases between. CDR3 length: 14 residues. CDR3 sequence (DNA): TGCGCCAGCAGCTTGCTGGCGTACCAAGAGACCCAGTACTTC. Encoded protein: CASSLLAYQETQYF.

This clone appeared a single time. The rearrangement uses TRBV6-6 and TRBJ1-1; D uncertain. The germline V gene encodes CDR1 MNHNY and CDR2 SVGAGI (reference sequence). The V gene lost 2 bases and the J gene lost 4 bases, with 11 bases spanning the gap. There are 14 residues in the CDR3. In DNA form, the CDR3 reads TGTGCCAGCAGTTACAACTCCGGGAGCACTGAAGCTTTCTTT. Amino acid sequence: CASSYNSGSTEAFF.

This clone showed up just once. J is TRBJ2-7 and V is TRBV7-8; 9 nucleotides align to TRBD1. Germline V lookup: CDR1 SGHVS, CDR2 FQNEAQ. This CDR3 spans 14 amino acids. Unmatched junction bases numbered 5, after V lost 3 bases and J lost 5 bases. CDR3 in DNA: TGTGCCAGCAGCTTCGGACAGGGGTACGACGAGCAGTACTTC. It is translated as CASSFGQGYDEQYF.

This clone appeared a single time. V and J are TRBV18 and TRBJ1-6, with a tentative D call TRBD1 (6 bases). Germline loops: CDR1 KGHSH, CDR2 LQKENI. The V gene lost 2 bases and the J gene lost 5 bases, with 10 bases spanning the gap. CDR3 length: 15 residues. For the CDR3, the DNA is TGTGCCAGCTCACCAAGACAGGCCGATAATTCACCCCTCCACTTT. Translated, it gives CASSPRQADNSPLHF.